A single T cell receptor beta chain is shown here with its context. Antigen: not known. These data originate in a study of T cell responses to AZD1222 COVID-19 vaccine. V lost 1 base and J 7 bases, leaving 13 bases between the germline ends. The CDR3 loop spans 15 amino acids. Germline V gene lookup returns CDR1 SGHTA and CDR2 FQGNSA. The protocol was immunoSEQ multiplex PCR, while the TCRdb copy is restricted to in-frame clones and leaves out a portion. The profile shows about 72,000 clones, roughly nine tenths of them singletons. Broader study findings: Females outnumbered males among donors, who were mostly white British; clonal diversity was possibly underestimated.

The analysis combined second doses at about 4 or about 12 weeks. The receptor comes from an adult who received the AZD1222 COVID-19 vaccine. The chain carries TRBV7-2 and TRBJ2-2; tentatively, D is TRBD2 (6 bases). The sample here was peripheral blood, taken 28 days after the second AZD1222 dose. CDR3 DNA: TGTGCCAGCAGCTTAGGCCCGGGAGTAGTCGGGGAGCTGTTTTTT. Protein sequence: CASSLGPGVVGELFF.